These T cell receptor beta chains were read from a single sample in a study of shared clonotypes between healthy human individuals. Data came from immunoSEQ multiplex PCR; TCRdb stores just in-frame clones and leaves some out. The sample carries about 2 million clones, 85% to 95% recorded once. Sequencing was carried out using naive CD4+ T cells sorted from blood. These receptors all stem from a man aged 18 to 30 in good health. CDR3s include the opening cysteine and the closing phenylalanine or tryptophan. The D gene is left open where the match is weak. Size is stated for part of the rows, as once, few or many counts, or as a class when the clone is expanded.

V,size,D,J,CDR3,DNA
TRBV5-4,NA,TRBD1,TRBJ1-2,CASSFPGQSASYGYTF,TGTGCCAGCAGCTTTCCGGGACAGTCGGCAAGCTATGGCTACACCTTC
TRBV5-1,NA,NA,TRBJ1-6,CASSLGGTENSPLHF,TGCGCCAGCAGCTTGGGGGGGACGGAGAATTCACCCCTCCACTTT
TRBV9,NA,TRBD2,TRBJ2-1,CASSAGTIYNEQFF,TGTGCCAGCAGCGCGGGGACTATTTACAATGAGCAGTTCTTC
TRBV10-2,NA,NA,TRBJ1-2,CASSRDNQVLPYGYTF,TGCGCCAGCAGCCGGGACAACCAGGTTCTGCCCTATGGCTACACCTTC
TRBV7-2,NA,TRBD1,TRBJ1-5,CASSPTGARNQPQHF,TGTGCCAGCAGTCCGACAGGGGCTCGGAATCAGCCCCAGCATTTT
TRBV7-2,NA,NA,TRBJ2-5,CASSNPGTDQETQYF,TGTGCCAGCAGCAACCCCGGGACTGATCAAGAGACCCAGTACTTC
TRBV5-4,once,NA,TRBJ1-6,CASSLDTSTAPLHF,TGTGCCAGCAGCTTGGATACATCCACGGCGCCCCTCCACTTT
TRBV2,NA,TRBD1,TRBJ1-4,CASSPPGQGKLFF,TGTGCCAGCAGTCCTCCGGGACAGGGGAAACTGTTTTTT
TRBV6-5,NA,NA,TRBJ1-1,CASYIAPGVNTEAFF,TGTGCCAGCTATATCGCCCCAGGGGTGAACACTGAAGCTTTCTTT
TRBV7-2,NA,NA,TRBJ2-3,CASSTTSRSTDTQYF,TGTGCCAGCAGTACCACTAGCAGGAGCACAGATACGCAGTATTTT
TRBV28,once,TRBD1,TRBJ1-4,CASSAPGGKLFF,TGTGCCAGCAGTGCCCCAGGGGGAAAACTGTTTTTT
TRBV27,NA,TRBD1,TRBJ1-2,CASSRGTGYGYTF,TGTGCCAGCAGTAGAGGGACAGGTTATGGCTACACCTTC
TRBV5-1,NA,NA,TRBJ2-3,CASSLDRGGSDTQYF,TGCGCCAGCAGCTTGGATCGGGGCGGGTCAGATACGCAGTATTTT
TRBV2,NA,NA,TRBJ2-5,CASSREGVQETQYF,TGTGCCAGCAGTCGCGAGGGAGTTCAAGAGACCCAGTACTTC
TRBV18,NA,TRBD1,TRBJ2-7,CASSRGQGATNEQYF,TGTGCCAGCTCACGGGGACAGGGGGCGACCAACGAGCAGTACTTC
TRBV7-8,NA,NA,TRBJ1-1,CASSLGPKTEAFF,TGTGCCAGCAGCTTAGGGCCAAAGACTGAAGCTTTCTTT
TRBV2,NA,NA,TRBJ1-2,CASRGYGYTF,TGTGCCAGCAGGGGCTATGGCTACACCTTC
TRBV10-3,NA,NA,TRBJ1-1,CAISGWDTATEAFF,TGTGCCATCAGTGGGTGGGATACGGCCACTGAAGCTTTCTTT
TRBV27,NA,NA,TRBJ2-5,CASSPPGRQETQYF,TGTGCCAGCAGTCCCCCAGGACGGCAAGAGACCCAGTACTTC
TRBV30,NA,NA,TRBJ1-5,CAWSRDGSNQPQHF,TGTGCCTGGAGCCGGGACGGCTCTAATCAGCCCCAGCATTTT
TRBV10-3,NA,NA,TRBJ2-1,CAISEGGYNEQFF,TGTGCCATCAGTGAAGGGGGCTACAATGAGCAGTTCTTC
TRBV6-5,NA,NA,TRBJ1-1,CASSFAGNTEAFF,TGTGCCAGCAGTTTTGCGGGTAACACTGAAGCTTTCTTT
TRBV9,NA,NA,TRBJ2-2,CASSVGAASNTGELFF,TGTGCCAGCAGCGTAGGTGCAGCGTCGAACACCGGGGAGCTGTTTTTT
TRBV25-1,NA,TRBD2,TRBJ2-3,CASKVLAGGPDTQYF,TGTGCCAGCAAAGTCCTAGCGGGAGGACCAGATACGCAGTATTTT
TRBV18,few,TRBD1,TRBJ2-2,CASSPRQGGTTGELFF,TGTGCCAGCTCACCACGACAGGGGGGGACGACCGGGGAGCTGTTTTTT
TRBV20-1,NA,NA,TRBJ2-3,CSATVTDTQYF,TGCAGTGCTACCGTCACAGATACGCAGTATTTT
TRBV18,NA,TRBD1,TRBJ2-7,CASSLLITGTGNYEQYF,TGTGCCAGCTCACTATTAATAACCGGGACAGGGAACTACGAGCAGTACTTC
TRBV10-2,NA,NA,TRBJ1-4,CASREEGATNEKLFF,TGCGCCAGCAGGGAGGAAGGGGCAACTAATGAAAAACTGTTTTTT
TRBV18,NA,NA,TRBJ2-5,CASSPPGFGETQYF,TGTGCCAGCTCACCACCGGGTTTTGGGGAGACCCAGTACTTC
TRBV7-2,NA,TRBD2,TRBJ2-1,CASSWGLAYNEQFF,TGTGCCAGCAGCTGGGGACTAGCATACAATGAGCAGTTCTTC
TRBV4-3,NA,TRBD1,TRBJ2-3,CASSQEYRGPDTQYF,TGCGCCAGCAGCCAAGAGTACAGGGGGCCTGATACGCAGTATTTT
TRBV6-5,NA,NA,TRBJ1-1,CASSYRSTANTEAFF,TGTGCCAGCAGTTACCGGTCCACAGCTAACACTGAAGCTTTCTTT